This T cell receptor beta chain was captured by sequencing in a study of CD8+ T cells in alopecia areata. Following RNA extraction, reverse transcription yielded cDNA that acted as the sequencing template. Sequencing used immunoSEQ multiplex PCR; TCRdb keeps in-frame clones, though not all of them. The sample consists of 140,000 to 150,000 clones, roughly 64% of them appearing once. Germline V gene lookup returns CDR1 SGHNT and CDR2 YYREEE (reference sequence). The CDR3 contains 13 residues. The V end was cut by 4 bases, the J end by 5 bases, with 12 bases between. This clone has more than one count but fewer than ten.

This receptor was identified in a human donor with alopecia areata. The genes are TRBV5-4 and TRBJ1-1; no definite D call. The input for sequencing was CD4+ T cells sorted from blood, taken at week 0. The CDR3 reads CASSLAGQTEAFF. The CDR3 coding sequence is TGTGCCAGCAGCCTCGCCGGGCAGACTGAAGCTTTCTTT.